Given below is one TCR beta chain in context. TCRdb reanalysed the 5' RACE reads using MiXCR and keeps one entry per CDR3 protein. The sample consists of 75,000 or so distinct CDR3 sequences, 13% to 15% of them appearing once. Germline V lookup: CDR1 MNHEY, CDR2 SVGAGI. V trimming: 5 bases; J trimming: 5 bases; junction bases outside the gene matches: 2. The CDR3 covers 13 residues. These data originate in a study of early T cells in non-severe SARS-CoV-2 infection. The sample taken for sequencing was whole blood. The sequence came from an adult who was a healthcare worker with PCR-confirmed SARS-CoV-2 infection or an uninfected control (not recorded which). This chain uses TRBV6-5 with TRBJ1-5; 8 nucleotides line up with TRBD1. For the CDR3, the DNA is TGTGCCAGCAGTCCGGACAGGGATCAGCCCCAGCATTTT. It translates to CASSPDRDQPQHF.